The clone carrying this T cell receptor beta chain was detected only a few times. The antigen remains undetermined. Germline V gene data show CDR1 as LGHNA and CDR2 as YSLEER. This CDR3 has 16 amino acids. V lost 3 bases and J 4 bases, leaving 15 bases between the germline ends. The data were taken from a study of CD8 T cells in ankylosing spondylitis. Study-level results: Blood from ankylosing spondylitis patients appeared to carry a characteristic eight-variant TCR beta motif. According to the report, clones linked to the disease were significantly enriched in matched synovial fluid samples taken from ankylosing spondylitis patients.

TCRdb re-derived calls from the 5' RACE reads in MiXCR, one entry per CDR3 protein. Of some 840,000 distinct CDR3 sequences in the sample, about 11% were seen once. This sequence originates from a male donor with ankylosing spondylitis. Sequencing used blood, either unsorted or a sorted T cell fraction (not recorded which). J is TRBJ2-2 and V is TRBV4-3, with D perhaps TRBD1 or TRBD2 (5 bases each). The CDR3 bases are TGCGCCAGCAGCCAGGGGGACCAAAGGAGCACCGGGGAGCTGTTTTTT. This sequence encodes CASSQGDQRSTGELFF.